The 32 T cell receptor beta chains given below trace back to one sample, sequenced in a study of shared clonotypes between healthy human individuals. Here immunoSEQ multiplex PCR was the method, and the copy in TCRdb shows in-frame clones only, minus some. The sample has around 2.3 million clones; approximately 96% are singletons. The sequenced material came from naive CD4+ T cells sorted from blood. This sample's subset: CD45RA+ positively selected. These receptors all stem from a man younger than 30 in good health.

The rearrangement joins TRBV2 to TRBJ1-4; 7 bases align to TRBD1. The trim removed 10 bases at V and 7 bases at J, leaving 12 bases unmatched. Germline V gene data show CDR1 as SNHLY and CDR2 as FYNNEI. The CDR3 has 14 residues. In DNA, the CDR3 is TGTGCCACCTCCCCGGGACAGAAAGGTGAAAAACTGTTTTTT. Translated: CATSPGQKGEKLFF.

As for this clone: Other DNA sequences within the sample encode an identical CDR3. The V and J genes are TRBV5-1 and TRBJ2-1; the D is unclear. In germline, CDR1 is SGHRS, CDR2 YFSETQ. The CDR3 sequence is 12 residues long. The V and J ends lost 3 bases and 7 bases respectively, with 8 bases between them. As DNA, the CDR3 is TGCGCCAGCAGCTCTCCCTCAAATGAGCAGTTCTTC. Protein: CASSSPSNEQFF.

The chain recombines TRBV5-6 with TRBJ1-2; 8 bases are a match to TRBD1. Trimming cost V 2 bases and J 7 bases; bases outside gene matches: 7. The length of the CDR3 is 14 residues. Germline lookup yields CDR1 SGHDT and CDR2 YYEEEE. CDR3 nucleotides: TGTGCCAGCAGCTTTCGGGACAGGTCGGGTGGCTACACCTTC. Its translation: CASSFRDRSGGYTF.

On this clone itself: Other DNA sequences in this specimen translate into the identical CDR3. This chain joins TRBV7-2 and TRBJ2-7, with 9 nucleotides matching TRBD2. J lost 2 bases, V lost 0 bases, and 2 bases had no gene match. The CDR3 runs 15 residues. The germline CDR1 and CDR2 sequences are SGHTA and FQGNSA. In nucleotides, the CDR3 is TGTGCCAGCAGCTTAGCGGCGGGAGGGACCTACGAGCAGTACTTC. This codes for CASSLAAGGTYEQYF.

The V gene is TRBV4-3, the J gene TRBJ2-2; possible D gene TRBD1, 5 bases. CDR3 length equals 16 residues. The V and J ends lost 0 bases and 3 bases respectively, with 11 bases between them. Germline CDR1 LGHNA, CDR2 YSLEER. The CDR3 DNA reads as TGCGCCAGCAGCCAAGAGATCCAGGGTTACACCGGGGAGCTGTTTTTT. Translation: CASSQEIQGYTGELFF.

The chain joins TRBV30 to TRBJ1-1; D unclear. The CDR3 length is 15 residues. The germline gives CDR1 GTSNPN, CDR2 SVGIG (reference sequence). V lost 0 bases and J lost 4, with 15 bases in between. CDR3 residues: CAWSVAGSVSTEAFF. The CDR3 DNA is TGTGCCTGGAGTGTAGCGGGTTCCGTATCCACTGAAGCTTTCTTT.

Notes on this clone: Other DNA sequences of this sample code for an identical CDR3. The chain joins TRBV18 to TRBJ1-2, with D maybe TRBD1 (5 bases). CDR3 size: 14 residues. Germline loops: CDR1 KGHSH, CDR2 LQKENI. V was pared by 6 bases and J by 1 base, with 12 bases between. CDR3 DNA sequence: TGTGCCAGCTCGCCTGACAGCTTTAACTATGGCTACACCTTC. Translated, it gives CASSPDSFNYGYTF. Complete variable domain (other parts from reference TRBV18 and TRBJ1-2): NAGVMQNPRHLVRRRGQEARLRCSPMKGHSHVYWYRQLPEEGLKFMVYLQKENIIDESGMPKERFSAEFPKEGPSILRIQQVVRGDSAAYFCASSPDSFNYGYTFGSGTRLTVV.

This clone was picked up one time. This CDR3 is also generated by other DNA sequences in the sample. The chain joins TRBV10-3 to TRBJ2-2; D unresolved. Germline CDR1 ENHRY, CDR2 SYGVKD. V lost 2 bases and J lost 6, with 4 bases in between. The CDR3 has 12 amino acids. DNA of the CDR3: TGTGCCATCAGTGAGGTGGCCGGGGAGCTGTTTTTT. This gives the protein CAISEVAGELFF.

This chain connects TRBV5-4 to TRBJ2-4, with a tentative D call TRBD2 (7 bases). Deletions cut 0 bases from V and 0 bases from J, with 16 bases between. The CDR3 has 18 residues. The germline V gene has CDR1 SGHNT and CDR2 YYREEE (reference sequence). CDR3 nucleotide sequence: TGTGCCAGCAGCTTGGACAGGGAGGGGGGTAGAGCCAAAAACATTCAGTACTTC. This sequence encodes CASSLDREGGRAKNIQYF.

The CDR3 coding sequence is TGTGCCAGCAGTGAAGCGGGAGGTCTTAGGGGGACGTGGAATTCACCCCTCCACTTT. Translation: CASSEAGGLRGTWNSPLHF. This chain uses TRBV6-1 with TRBJ1-6; TRBD1 might be the D (6 bases). The germline V gene encodes CDR1 MNHNS and CDR2 SASEGT. The germline V and J ends were trimmed by 0 bases and 7 bases, with 22 bases remaining between them. The CDR3 has 19 residues.

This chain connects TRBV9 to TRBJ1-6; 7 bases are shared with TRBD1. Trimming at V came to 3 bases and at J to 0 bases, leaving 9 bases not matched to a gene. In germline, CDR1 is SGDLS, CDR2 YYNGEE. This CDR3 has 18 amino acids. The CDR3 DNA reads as TGTGCCAGCAGCGACCCTAGGACAGGTAGCTCCTATAATTCACCCCTCCACTTT. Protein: CASSDPRTGSSYNSPLHF.

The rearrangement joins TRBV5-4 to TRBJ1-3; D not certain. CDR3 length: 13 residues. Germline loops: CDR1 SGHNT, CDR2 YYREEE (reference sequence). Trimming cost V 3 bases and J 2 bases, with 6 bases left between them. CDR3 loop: CASSSNTGNTIYF. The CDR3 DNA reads TGTGCCAGCAGCTCCAATACTGGAAACACCATATATTTT.

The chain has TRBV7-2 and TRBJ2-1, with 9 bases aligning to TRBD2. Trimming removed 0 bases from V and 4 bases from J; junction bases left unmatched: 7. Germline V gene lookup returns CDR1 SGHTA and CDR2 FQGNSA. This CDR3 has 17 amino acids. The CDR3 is CASSLAAGGPLYNEQFF. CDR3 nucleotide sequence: TGTGCCAGCAGCTTAGCGGCGGGAGGGCCACTTTACAATGAGCAGTTCTTC.

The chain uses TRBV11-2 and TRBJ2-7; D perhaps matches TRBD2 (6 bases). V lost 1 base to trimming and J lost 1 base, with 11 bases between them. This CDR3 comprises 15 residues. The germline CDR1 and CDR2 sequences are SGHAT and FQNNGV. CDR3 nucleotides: TGTGCCAGCAGCTTAGCTCCGGGGAGGTCCTACGAGCAGTACTTC. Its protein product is CASSLAPGRSYEQYF.

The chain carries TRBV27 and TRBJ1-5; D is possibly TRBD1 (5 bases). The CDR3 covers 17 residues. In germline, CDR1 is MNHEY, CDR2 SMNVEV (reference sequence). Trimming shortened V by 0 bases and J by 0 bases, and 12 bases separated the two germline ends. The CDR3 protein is CASSLSGTSFSNQPQHF. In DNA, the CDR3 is TGTGCCAGCAGTTTATCCGGGACTTCTTTTAGCAATCAGCCCCAGCATTTT.

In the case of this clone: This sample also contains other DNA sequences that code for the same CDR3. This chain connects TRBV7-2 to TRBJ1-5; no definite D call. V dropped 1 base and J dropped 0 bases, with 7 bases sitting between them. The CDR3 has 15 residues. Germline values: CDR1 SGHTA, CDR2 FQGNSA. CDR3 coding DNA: TGTGCCAGCAGCTTAGGGCAAAATAGCAATCAGCCCCAGCATTTT. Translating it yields CASSLGQNSNQPQHF.

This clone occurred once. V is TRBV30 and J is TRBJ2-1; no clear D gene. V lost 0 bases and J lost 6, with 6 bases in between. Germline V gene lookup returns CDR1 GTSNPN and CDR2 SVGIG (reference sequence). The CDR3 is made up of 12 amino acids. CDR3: CAWSVNSNEQFF. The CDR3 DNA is TGTGCCTGGAGTGTAAATAGCAATGAGCAGTTCTTC.

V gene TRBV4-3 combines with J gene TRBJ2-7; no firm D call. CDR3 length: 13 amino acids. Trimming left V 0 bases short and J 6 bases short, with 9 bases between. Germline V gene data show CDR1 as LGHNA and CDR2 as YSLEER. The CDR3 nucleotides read TGCGCCAGCAGCCAAGAGAGATGGGGCGAGCAGTACTTC. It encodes CASSQERWGEQYF.

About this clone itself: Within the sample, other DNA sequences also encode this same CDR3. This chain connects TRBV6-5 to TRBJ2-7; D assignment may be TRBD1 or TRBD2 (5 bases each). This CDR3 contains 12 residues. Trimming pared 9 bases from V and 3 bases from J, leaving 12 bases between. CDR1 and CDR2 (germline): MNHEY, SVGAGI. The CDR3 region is CASSRDLYEQYF. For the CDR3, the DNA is TGTGCCAGTAGCAGGGACCTCTACGAGCAGTACTTC.

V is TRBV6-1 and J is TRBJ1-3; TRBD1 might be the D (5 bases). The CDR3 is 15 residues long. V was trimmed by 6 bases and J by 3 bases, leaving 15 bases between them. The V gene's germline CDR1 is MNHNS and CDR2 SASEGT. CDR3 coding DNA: TGTGCCAGCAGGATAAATCGGGACGGTGGAAACACCATATATTTT. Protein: CASRINRDGGNTIYF.

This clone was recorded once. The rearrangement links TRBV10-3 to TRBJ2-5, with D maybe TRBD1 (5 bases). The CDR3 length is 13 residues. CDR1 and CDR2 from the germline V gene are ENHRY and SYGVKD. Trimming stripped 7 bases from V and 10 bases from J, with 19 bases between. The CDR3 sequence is CAIKADPLGVQYF. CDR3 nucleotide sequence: TGTGCCATCAAGGCGGACCCCCTAGGGGTCCAGTACTTC.

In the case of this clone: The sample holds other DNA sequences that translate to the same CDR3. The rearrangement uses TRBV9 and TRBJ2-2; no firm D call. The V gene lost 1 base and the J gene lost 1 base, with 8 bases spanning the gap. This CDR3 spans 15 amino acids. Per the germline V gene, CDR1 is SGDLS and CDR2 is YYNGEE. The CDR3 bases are TGTGCCAGCAGCGTAACCAGCGAGAACACCGGGGAGCTGTTTTTT. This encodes CASSVTSENTGELFF.

The CDR3 loop reads CASTSNEQFF. For the CDR3, the DNA is TGTGCCAGTACTAGCAATGAGCAGTTCTTC. The chain links TRBV2 to TRBJ2-1; D possibly corresponds to TRBD2 (5 bases). CDR1 is SNHLY and CDR2 is FYNNEI in the germline V gene. The V gene lost 9 bases and the J gene lost 6 bases, with 6 bases spanning the gap. The CDR3 covers 10 residues.

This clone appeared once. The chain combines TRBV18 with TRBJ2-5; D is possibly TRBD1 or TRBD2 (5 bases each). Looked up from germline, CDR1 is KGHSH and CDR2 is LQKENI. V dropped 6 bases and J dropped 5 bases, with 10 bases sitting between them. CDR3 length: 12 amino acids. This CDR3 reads CASSPGPETQYF. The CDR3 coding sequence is TGTGCCAGCTCCCCGGGACCCGAGACCCAGTACTTC.

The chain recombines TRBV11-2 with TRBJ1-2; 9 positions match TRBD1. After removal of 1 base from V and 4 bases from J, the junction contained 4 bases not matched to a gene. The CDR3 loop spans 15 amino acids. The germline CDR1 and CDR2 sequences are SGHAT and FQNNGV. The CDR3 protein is CASSLGGTGIYGYTF. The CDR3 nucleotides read TGTGCCAGCAGCTTAGGCGGGACAGGGATCTATGGCTACACCTTC.

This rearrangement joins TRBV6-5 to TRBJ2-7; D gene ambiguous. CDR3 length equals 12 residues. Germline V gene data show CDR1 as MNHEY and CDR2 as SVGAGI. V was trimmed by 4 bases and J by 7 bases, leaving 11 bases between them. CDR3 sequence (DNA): TGTGCCAGCAGTTCCTACTTAGGTGAGCAGTACTTC. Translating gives CASSSYLGEQYF.

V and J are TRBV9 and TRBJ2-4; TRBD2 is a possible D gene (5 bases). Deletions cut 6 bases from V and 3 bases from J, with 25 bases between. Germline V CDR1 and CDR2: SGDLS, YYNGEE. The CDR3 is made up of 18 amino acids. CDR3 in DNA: TGTGCCAGCATCCGTGGAGGATTCAAAGGAGGAGGCAAAAACATTCAGTACTTC. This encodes CASIRGGFKGGGKNIQYF.

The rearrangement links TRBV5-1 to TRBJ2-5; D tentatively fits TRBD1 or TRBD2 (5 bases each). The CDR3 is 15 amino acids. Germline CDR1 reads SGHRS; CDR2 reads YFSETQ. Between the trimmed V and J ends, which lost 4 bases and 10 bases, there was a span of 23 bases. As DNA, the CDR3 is TGCGCCAGCAGCGAGTCCGGGGACCCCAGGGTGGGCCAGTACTTC. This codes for CASSESGDPRVGQYF.

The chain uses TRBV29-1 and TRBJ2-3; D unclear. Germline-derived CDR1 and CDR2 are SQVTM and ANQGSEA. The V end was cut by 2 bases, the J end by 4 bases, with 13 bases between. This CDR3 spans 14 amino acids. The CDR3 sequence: CSVEIVSRADTQYF. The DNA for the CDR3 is TGCAGCGTTGAAATAGTATCAAGGGCAGATACGCAGTATTTT.

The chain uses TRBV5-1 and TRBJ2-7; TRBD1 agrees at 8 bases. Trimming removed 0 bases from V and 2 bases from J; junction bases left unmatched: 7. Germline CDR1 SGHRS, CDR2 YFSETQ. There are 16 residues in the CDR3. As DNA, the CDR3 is TGCGCCAGCAGCTTGGCTCTGACAGGGGAGCCCTACGAGCAGTACTTC. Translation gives CASSLALTGEPYEQYF.

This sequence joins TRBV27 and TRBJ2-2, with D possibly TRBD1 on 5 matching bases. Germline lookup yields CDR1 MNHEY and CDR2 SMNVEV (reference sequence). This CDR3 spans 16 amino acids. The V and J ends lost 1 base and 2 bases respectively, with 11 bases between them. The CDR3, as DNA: TGTGCCAGCAGTTTATTATCCAGGGCTAACACCGGGGAGCTGTTTTTT. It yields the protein CASSLLSRANTGELFF.

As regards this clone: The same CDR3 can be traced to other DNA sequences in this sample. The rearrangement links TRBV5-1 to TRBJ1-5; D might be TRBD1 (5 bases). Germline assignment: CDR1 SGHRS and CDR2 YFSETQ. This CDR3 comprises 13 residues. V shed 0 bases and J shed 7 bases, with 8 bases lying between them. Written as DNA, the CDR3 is TGCGCCAGCAGCTTGGGAGGGGACCAGCCCCAGCATTTT. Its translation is CASSLGGDQPQHF.